Listed here is a single T cell receptor (beta chain). No DNA is given; TCRdb re-called the 5' RACE reads and lists each CDR3 protein once. The specimen's table records about 150,000 distinct CDR3 sequences. This sample was taken from a study of T cells expressing NK-cell markers. This CDR3 has 14 amino acids. This chain joins TRBV12-3 or TRBV12-4 and TRBJ1-2; TCRdb's assignment of TRBD1 cannot be checked, as there is no DNA. Input material: blood T cells: a sorted CD56 or NKG2C T cell subset, CD4+ or CD8+ T cells, or bulk PBMC T cells (not recorded which). The source of this sequence is a woman between 45 and 65 years old in good health. CDR3: CASSPTGYHYGYTF.